Below are 25 T cell receptor beta chains sequenced from a single sample in a study of T cells in Graves' hyperthyroidism and ophthalmopathy. TCR beta CDR3 regions were amplified from RNA. TCR CDR3 underwent first-round RT-PCR with the HTBI primer set. One entry per CDR3 protein results from TCRdb running MiXCR on the multiplex PCR reads. This sample has about 560,000 distinct CDR3 sequences, with under 60% found just once. What was sequenced was peripheral blood or thyroid tissue (not recorded which). Receptors were obtained from a young woman with Graves' hyperthyroidism.

This clonotype was detected a few times. The rearrangement links TRBV25-1 to TRBJ2-5; 10 positions agree with TRBD2. The germline CDR1 and CDR2 sequences are MGHDK and SYGVNS. CDR3 length: 16 amino acids. V dropped 6 bases and J dropped 5; count of bases not matched to a gene: 12. DNA for the CDR3: TGTGCCAGCAGCTCCGGGGGGTCAGCGGGAGGGGAGACCCAGTACTTC. It specifies CASSSGGSAGGETQYF.

The chain has TRBV2 and TRBJ1-2, with a possible D match to TRBD1 (5 bases). There are 14 residues in the CDR3. From germline, CDR1 is SNHLY and CDR2 FYNNEI. V was cut by 6 bases and J by 2 bases, with 13 bases left in between. Here the CDR3 reads CASRVRSGNYGYTF. The CDR3 DNA sequence: TGTGCCAGCAGGGTGCGGTCAGGGAACTATGGCTACACCTTC.

The chain joins TRBV19 to TRBJ1-3; D remains ambiguous. The CDR3 runs 14 residues. Germline values: CDR1 LNHDA, CDR2 SQIVND (reference sequence). The ends were cut back, 8 bases at V and 0 bases at J, with 11 bases in the middle. CDR3 protein: CASADGASGNTIYF. CDR3 DNA: TGTGCCAGTGCCGACGGTGCCTCTGGAAACACCATATATTTT.

The CDR3 sequence: CSAVGWRYGYTF. As DNA, the CDR3 is TGCAGCGCCGTGGGGTGGCGTTATGGCTACACCTTC. This chain joins TRBV29-1 and TRBJ1-2; D remains ambiguous. The CDR3 covers 12 residues. Germline CDR1 SQVTM, CDR2 ANQGSEA. Trimming stripped 7 bases from V and 5 bases from J, with 14 bases between.

The chain is built from TRBV12-3 or TRBV12-4 and TRBJ2-3, with 8 positions matching TRBD1. The CDR3 is 15 residues long. After removal of 6 bases from V and 0 bases from J, the junction contained 5 bases not matched to a gene. CDR3 sequence (DNA): TGTGCCAGCAGGCCCGGACAGGGTAGCACAGATACGCAGTATTTT. Amino acids: CASRPGQGSTDTQYF.

Concerning this clonotype: This may come from a read error, since a much larger clone is one base off. The conserved closing phenylalanine or tryptophan is absent in this CDR3, likely reflecting a read error. The chain couples TRBV6-5 to TRBJ1-1; 7 bases map to TRBD1. V shed 0 bases, J shed 6 bases, and the junction held 1 base outside the gene matches. CDR3 length equals 13 residues. Germline-derived CDR1 and CDR2 are MNHEY and SVGAGI. The DNA for the CDR3 is TGTGCCAGCAGTTACTCGACAGGGCCTGAAGCTTTCCTT. As protein: CASSYSTGPEAFL.

This chain connects TRBV25-1 to TRBJ2-7, with D perhaps being TRBD1 or TRBD2 (5 bases each). This CDR3 contains 11 residues. The germline gives CDR1 MGHDK, CDR2 SYGVNS. Trimming removed 8 bases at V and 10 bases at J, with 15 bases between. The CDR3 DNA reads TGTGCCAGCCGGGACGCCCTCGGACAGTACTTC. Its translation is CASRDALGQYF.

A few counts support this clonotype. The V gene is TRBV20-1, the J gene TRBJ2-7; TRBD2 is a possible D gene (6 bases). The CDR3 sequence is 13 residues long. CDR1 and CDR2 from the germline V gene are DFQATT and SNEGSKA (reference sequence). Trimming cost V 5 bases and J 5 bases, with 16 bases left between them. The CDR3 DNA sequence: TGCAGTGCTTTTCTAAGGACTACTCACGAGCAGTACTTC. Translation gives CSAFLRTTHEQYF.

This rearrangement joins TRBV25-1 to TRBJ2-7; 8 nucleotides match TRBD2. Germline values: CDR1 MGHDK, CDR2 SYGVNS. V shed 1 base and J 2 bases; nucleotides not matched to a gene: 4. The CDR3 sequence is 15 residues long. Here the CDR3 reads CASSEFSGATYEQYF. CDR3 in DNA: TGTGCCAGCAGTGAATTTAGCGGGGCTACCTACGAGCAGTACTTC.

This clonotype was counted ten times or more. V gene TRBV29-1 combines with J gene TRBJ1-3; perhaps TRBD1 as D (6 bases). V gave up 7 bases and J gave up 3 bases, with 13 bases separating them. Germline V gene data show CDR1 as SQVTM and CDR2 as ANQGSEA. CDR3 length equals 13 residues. This CDR3 reads CSAGGGHGNTIYF. The CDR3 nucleotides read TGCAGCGCCGGAGGGGGGCATGGAAACACCATATATTTT.

The sample holds a few counts of this clonotype. V gene TRBV2 combines with J gene TRBJ1-5; 9 bases are a match to TRBD1. The CDR3 loop spans 15 amino acids. The V gene end was trimmed by 5 bases and the J gene end by 3 bases; junction bases not matched to a gene: 5. Looked up from germline, CDR1 is SNHLY and CDR2 is FYNNEI. The CDR3 DNA sequence: TGTGCCAGCAGTCGACAGGGGGAGGTCAATCAGCCCCAGCATTTT. Translating gives CASSRQGEVNQPQHF.

At least ten counts were recorded for this clonotype. CDR3 DNA: TGCAGCGTTGTAGGGACAGTAAACACTGAAGCTTTCTTT. Amino acids: CSVVGTVNTEAFF. This chain connects TRBV29-1 to TRBJ1-1; 7 bases fit TRBD1. The germline V gene has CDR1 SQVTM and CDR2 ANQGSEA. Germline trimming cut 4 bases from V and 2 bases from J; bases unmatched to any gene: 4. The CDR3 length is 13 residues. Using reference TRBV29-1 and TRBJ1-1 for the parts outside the CDR3, the full variable domain is SAVISQKPSRDICQRGTSLTIQCQVDSQVTMMFWYRQQPGQSLTLIATANQGSEATYESGFVIDKFPISRPNLTFSTLTVSNMSPEDSSIYLCSVVGTVNTEAFFGQGTRLTVV.

This clonotype was counted only a few times. V and J are TRBV5-1 and TRBJ1-3; D not resolved. Trimming removed 4 bases at V and 0 bases at J, with 8 bases between. The CDR3 loop spans 14 amino acids. In germline, CDR1 is SGHRS, CDR2 YFSETQ. CDR3 sequence (DNA): TGCGCCAGCAGCCAAGACACCTCTGGAAACACCATATATTTT. This translates into CASSQDTSGNTIYF. Drawing the rest from reference TRBV5-1 and TRBJ1-3, the complete variable domain is KAGVTQTPRYLIKTRGQQVTLSCSPISGHRSVSWYQQTPGQGLQFLFEYFSETQRNKGNFPGRFSGRQFSNSRSEMNVSTLELGDSALYLCASSQDTSGNTIYFGEGSWLTVV.

This clonotype showed up many times. This chain connects TRBV10-3 to TRBJ2-7, with D possibly being TRBD1 (6 bases). Germline V gives CDR1 ENHRY, CDR2 SYGVKD. V shed 0 bases and J shed 5 bases, with 11 bases lying between them. The CDR3 sequence is 14 residues long. CDR3 amino acids: CAISESTGLDEQYF. CDR3 sequence (DNA): TGTGCCATCAGTGAGTCGACAGGATTGGACGAGCAGTACTTC.

This clonotype appeared many times. This chain connects TRBV7-3 to TRBJ1-6, with TRBD1 as a possible D gene (6 bases). Germline V lookup: CDR1 SGHTA, CDR2 FQGTGA. Trimming stripped 5 bases from V and 2 bases from J, with 10 bases between. The CDR3 is 15 residues long. The CDR3 DNA sequence: TGTGCCAGCAGCGAGGGGGGAGCCTATAATTCACCCCTCCACTTT. This encodes CASSEGGAYNSPLHF.

This sequence joins TRBV13 and TRBJ2-6, with a weak D call TRBD1 (6 bases). Germline V gene lookup returns CDR1 PRHDT and CDR2 FYEKMQ (reference sequence). V lost 5 bases and J lost 4, with 18 bases in between. The CDR3 runs 17 residues. The CDR3 spells CASSRQAGYAGANVLTF. CDR3 nucleotide sequence: TGTGCCAGCAGCCGACAGGCAGGGTATGCAGGGGCCAACGTCCTGACTTTC.

This clonotype was detected a few times. The rearrangement links TRBV12-3 or TRBV12-4 to TRBJ2-5; D unresolved. The CDR3 length is 13 residues. Trimming shortened V by 11 bases and J by 2 bases, and 15 bases separated the two germline ends. The CDR3 protein is CAGWWRGQETQYF. CDR3 in DNA: TGTGCCGGCTGGTGGCGAGGACAAGAGACCCAGTACTTC.

This clonotype turned up a few times. This likely comes from a read error, as the CDR3 has no conserved phenylalanine or tryptophan at its end. The DNA is left out, because the CDR3 cannot be placed on it with certainty; the CDR3 is given as TCRdb lists it. The chain recombines TRBV7-8 with TRBJ2-7. The CDR3 is 8 residues long, ends included. Germline V lookup: CDR1 SGHVS, CDR2 FQNEAQ. The CDR3 is CASSLGGL.

The chain carries TRBV7-2 and TRBJ1-5, with D possibly TRBD1 on 6 matching bases. CDR1 and CDR2 from the germline V gene are SGHTA and FQGNSA. The CDR3 runs 13 residues. Trimming cost V 5 bases and J 8 bases, with 13 bases left between them. The CDR3 nucleotides read TGTGCCAGCAGCGTAGGGGGGGCGGAGCCCCAGCATTTT. Translated, it gives CASSVGGAEPQHF.

There are a few counts of this clonotype. The chain couples TRBV12-5 to TRBJ2-7; D gene ambiguous. V was cut by 6 bases and J by 6 bases, with 12 bases left in between. CDR1 LGHNT and CDR2 FRNRAP come from the germline V gene. The CDR3 covers 12 residues. CDR3 protein: CASGHAPTEQYF. CDR3 coding DNA: TGTGCTAGTGGACACGCCCCGACCGAGCAGTACTTC.

On this clonotype itself: In this CDR3 the conserved last residue, phenylalanine or tryptophan, is missing, so a read error is likely. The V call is TRBV5-1, the J call TRBJ2-2; D is uncertain. In germline, CDR1 is SGHRS, CDR2 YFSETQ. The CDR3 covers 13 residues. Trimming removed 4 bases from V and 8 bases from J, with 12 bases in between. In nucleotides, the CDR3 is TGCGCCAGCAGCCAAGATAGGCAGGGGGAGCTGTTTTTA. Translated: CASSQDRQGELFL.

This clonotype appeared many times. The chain couples TRBV10-3 to TRBJ1-4; D is perhaps TRBD1 (6 bases). The length of the CDR3 is 15 residues. Germline CDR1 is ENHRY and CDR2 is SYGVKD. Deletions cut 0 bases from V and 10 bases from J, with 15 bases between. The CDR3 is CAISESTTGPGKLFF. CDR3 in DNA: TGTGCCATCAGTGAGTCTACGACAGGTCCCGGAAAACTGTTTTTT.

This rearrangement joins TRBV7-2 to TRBJ1-4; 10 bases line up with TRBD1. The V and J ends lost 3 bases and 7 bases, in that order; junction bases with no gene match: 11. There are 17 residues in the CDR3. Germline lookup yields CDR1 SGHTA and CDR2 FQGNSA. The chain's CDR3 is CASSLPGDRGRGEKLFF. In DNA, the CDR3 is TGTGCCAGCAGCTTGCCCGGGGACAGGGGACGGGGTGAAAAACTGTTTTTT.

This clonotype has only one observation. CDR3 nucleotides: TGTGCCTGGAGTGTAGGACAGTTTGAAGCTTTCTTT. Translation: CAWSVGQFEAFF. V usage is TRBV9 and J usage is TRBJ1-1; possible D gene TRBD1, 6 bases. This CDR3 spans 12 amino acids. Per the germline V gene, CDR1 is SGDLS and CDR2 is YYNGEE. The V and J ends lost 10 bases and 7 bases respectively, with 17 bases between them.

Comment on this clonotype: This may be a read error: a much more frequent sequence differs by one nucleotide. This chain links TRBV7-3 with TRBJ2-5; a possible D gene is TRBD1 (5 bases). Germline V gene sequence: CDR1 SGHTA, CDR2 FQGTGA. Deletions cut 2 bases from V and 4 bases from J, with 8 bases between. The length of the CDR3 is 13 residues. The CDR3 DNA follows: TGTGCCAGCAGCTTATTCAGGGCAGAGACCCAGTACTTC. This encodes CASSLFRAETQYF.